This T cell receptor beta chain comes out of a study of shared clonotypes between healthy human individuals. The study's findings and limits: Richness estimates generally favored naive over memory subsets.

Only in-frame clones appear in the TCRdb table, and some are missing; sequencing was by immunoSEQ multiplex PCR. In the table there are about 710,000 clones, roughly two thirds of which are singletons. The CDR3 spans 14 residues. The V gene end was trimmed by 6 bases and the J gene end by 10 bases; junction bases not matched to a gene: 9. Germline lookup yields CDR1 MNHNY and CDR2 SVGAGI (reference sequence). Details on this clone: Its antigen is as yet unknown.

V usage is TRBV6-6 and J usage is TRBJ2-1, with 10 bases lining up with TRBD2. The source material was memory CD4+ T cells sorted from blood. The subset is: CD45RA-negative fraction. The sequence was obtained from a woman aged 25 to 39 in good health. The CDR3 DNA sequence: TGTGCCAGCAGCCCTAGCGGGAGAAGGGGGGAGCAGTTCTTC. Protein: CASSPSGRRGEQFF.